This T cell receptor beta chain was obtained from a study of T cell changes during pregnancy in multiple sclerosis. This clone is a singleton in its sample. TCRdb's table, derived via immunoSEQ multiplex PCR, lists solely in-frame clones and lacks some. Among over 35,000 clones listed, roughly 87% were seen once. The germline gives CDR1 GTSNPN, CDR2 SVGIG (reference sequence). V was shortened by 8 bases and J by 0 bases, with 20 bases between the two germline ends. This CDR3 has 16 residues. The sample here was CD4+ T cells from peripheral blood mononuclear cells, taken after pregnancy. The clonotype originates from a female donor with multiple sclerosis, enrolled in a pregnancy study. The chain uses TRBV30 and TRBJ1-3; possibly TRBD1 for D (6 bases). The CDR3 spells CALRGRAPFSGNTIYF. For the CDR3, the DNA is TGTGCCCTAAGGGGGAGGGCGCCCTTCTCTGGAAACACCATATATTTT.